This T cell receptor beta chain was obtained from a study of T cell responses to AZD1222 COVID-19 vaccine (dated by TCRdb to the early 2020s). Background on the whole study: TCR sequencing covered roughly 230 trial participants: some 210 given two doses of AZD1222 and 26 given two doses of MenACWY control vaccine. Trial participants were enrolled by age into 18-55, 56-69 and 70-plus year subgroups, with approximately 150, 28 and 58 TCR-sequenced participants respectively. What the work shows at the level of the full study, not this receptor alone: Spike-specific TCR breadth and depth rose significantly after two AZD1222 doses compared with day 0 and with MenACWY recipients. Because no samples from the day 14 peak response were available, repertoires could be characterized only after the peak T cell response. Reportedly, almost half of the unique spike-specific TCRs recognized epitopes lying outside the regions that are mutated in the B.1.351 and B.1.1.7 variants. CD4 TCRs associated with the vaccine covered the entire spike protein, and the dominant responses were in regions 160-218 and 743-854. Most participants were white British and females outnumbered males, and the authors suggested that clonal diversity may have been underestimated. Only five to seven AZD1222 recipients were SARS-CoV-2 seropositive at baseline, limiting conclusions about previously exposed vaccinees. In the small 56-69-year group, the increase in depth fell short of significance, most likely because of low power.

The CDR3 has 12 amino acids, counting the end cysteine and phenylalanine. Only the CDR3 region is kept as DNA, spanning 36 bases read in frame from base 1. Taken from the germline V gene (reference sequence), the CDR1 and CDR2 loops are MNHEY and SMNVEV. Trimming removed 2 bases from V and 9 bases from J, leaving 10 bases between the germline ends. The CDR3 regions of human TCRbeta chains were analyzed by immunosequencing. The published analysis was carried out like this. TCRs in the repertoires were matched against a reference library of SARS-CoV-2-specific TCRs that had been generated with the MIRA antigen-specificity platform. Breadth was defined as the fraction of unique TCRs that were SARS-CoV-2-associated. Depth was defined as the fraction of total T cells that were SARS-CoV-2-associated. Using the MIRA data, each spike-specific TCR was mapped to the spike region that the TCR reacts to and placed in a CD4 or CD8 class. Log10-transformed breadth and depth values were compared by one-way ANOVA with Sidak's multiple comparisons tests. The clones in this table, taken by TCRdb from immuneACCESS, are in-frame only. Not every clone is retained; where verified, under half of the shortfall comes from an unresolved V gene, and the cause of the rest is unknown. That table is the source of V, J and clone size, and D and trimming were worked out from the DNA. The sample table shows over 130,000 clones, and 92% are seen once. Together, the top ten hold 3% to 4% of the sample.

In light of the paper, this sample's time point label describes: about 28 days (+/-7) after the second vaccine dose. AZD1222 recipients with second doses at about 4 weeks or about 12 weeks were pooled, because spike-specific TCR depth and breadth did not differ between schedules. Samples from vaccinated people were obtained from the UK trials COV001 and COV002, which included a single-blind randomized controlled phase 2/3 trial of AZD1222 (ChAdOx1 nCoV-19) in healthy adults. For TCRbeta chain sequencing, PBMC samples were collected from trial participants at day 0 and at day 28 after the second dose. This clone was seen once. The clone's antigen remains unknown. Nothing much larger sits one base from this clone, and base qualities are not available.

In this chain, TRBV27 is recombined with TRBJ2-5; the D gene cannot be resolved beyond TRBD1 or TRBD2, each matching 7 bases. This clonotype was obtained from an adult who received the AZD1222 COVID-19 vaccine. Here the sequenced sample was peripheral blood, taken 28 days after the second AZD1222 dose. The encoded CDR3 is CASSLPGGAQYF. The nucleotide sequence is given as TGTGCCAGCAGTTTACCAGGGGGGGCCCAGTACTTC.